Presented here are 23 T cell receptor beta chains from one specimen sequenced in a study of control samples from healthy donors and cancer patients. This table comes from immunoSEQ multiplex PCR, and its TCRdb copy is limited to in-frame clones, with some not included. The data hold about 180,000 clones, with around 91% observed a single time. What was sequenced was blood. The receptors were sampled from a woman aged 45-59 years in good health.

The rearrangement joins TRBV5-4 to TRBJ1-3; TRBD1 might be the D (5 bases). Germline CDR1 and CDR2: SGHNT and YYREEE (reference sequence). CDR3 length: 14 amino acids. Trimming removed 4 bases at V and 4 bases at J, with 12 bases between. CDR3 loop: CASSLQGLGNTIYF. CDR3 DNA sequence: TGTGCCAGCAGCCTCCAGGGTCTCGGAAACACCATATATTTT.

The chain carries TRBV2 and TRBJ1-5; 7 bases align to TRBD1. This CDR3 region has 14 residues. CDR1 and CDR2 from the germline V gene are SNHLY and FYNNEI. J was trimmed by 5 bases and V by 5 bases; bases with no gene match: 6. The DNA of the CDR3 is TGTGCCAGCAGTCGGGACAGCCTTTATCAGCCCCAGCATTTT. This gives the protein CASSRDSLYQPQHF.

This chain connects TRBV6-5 to TRBJ2-7; D gene ambiguous. The CDR3 totals 12 residues. From germline, CDR1 is MNHEY and CDR2 SVGAGI. The germline V and J ends were trimmed by 6 bases and 0 bases, with 6 bases remaining between them. The CDR3 spells CASRGNSYEQYF. The DNA for the CDR3 is TGTGCCAGCAGAGGGAACTCCTACGAGCAGTACTTC.

The V and J genes are TRBV18 and TRBJ1-6; D is possibly TRBD1 (5 bases). Trimming shortened V by 0 bases and J by 14 bases, and 14 bases separated the two germline ends. Germline CDR1 and CDR2: KGHSH and LQKENI. The CDR3 runs to 14 residues. The CDR3 protein is CASSPPTDPTALHF. CDR3 nucleotides: TGTGCCAGCTCACCACCGACAGACCCGACGGCCCTCCACTTT.

The chain is built from TRBV4-1 and TRBJ2-3, with D tentatively TRBD1 (5 bases). CDR1 is MGHRA, CDR2 YSYEKL, per germline. This CDR3 contains 17 residues. V lost 1 base and J 3 bases, leaving 17 bases between the germline ends. This CDR3 is CASSQVVQTQGTDTQYF. In nucleotides, the CDR3 is TGCGCCAGCAGCCAAGTAGTACAAACCCAGGGTACAGATACGCAGTATTTT.

The rearrangement uses TRBV4-3 and TRBJ1-2, with 7 bases matching TRBD1. CDR1 is LGHNA, CDR2 YSLEER, per germline. The CDR3 runs 17 residues. J gave up 2 bases and V 0 bases, and 9 bases lay outside the gene matches. CDR3 protein: CASSQEQGPYANYGYTF. The CDR3 region has the DNA TGCGCCAGCAGCCAAGAACAGGGGCCTTACGCAAACTATGGCTACACCTTC.

This clone was observed a handful of times. The chain has TRBV7-9 and TRBJ2-3, with D perhaps TRBD2 (7 bases). V shed 0 bases and J shed 12 bases, with 22 bases lying between them. CDR3 length: 16 amino acids. Germline CDR1 reads SEHNR; CDR2 reads FQNEAQ (reference sequence). The CDR3 reads CASSLAGSRGLWIQYF. In DNA, the CDR3 is TGTGCCAGCAGCTTAGCGGGCTCGCGGGGGCTTTGGATACAGTATTTT.

This chain uses TRBV7-9 with TRBJ2-7, with 11 bases aligning to TRBD1. The CDR3 covers 15 residues. Looked up from germline, CDR1 is SEHNR and CDR2 is FQNEAQ (reference sequence). V shed 2 bases, J shed 3 bases, and the junction held 3 bases outside the gene matches. CDR3 in amino acids: CASSLLGQGDYEQYF. CDR3 DNA sequence: TGTGCCAGCAGCTTACTGGGACAGGGGGACTACGAGCAGTACTTC.

The rearrangement uses TRBV30 and TRBJ1-5, with D perhaps TRBD1 (6 bases). This CDR3 spans 19 amino acids. Trimming stripped 5 bases from V and 0 bases from J, with 26 bases between. Germline V lookup: CDR1 GTSNPN, CDR2 SVGIG (reference sequence). The CDR3: CAWSRKVGGAPYSNQPQHF. The DNA of the CDR3 is TGTGCCTGGTCCCGTAAGGTGGGGGGGGCGCCTTATAGCAATCAGCCCCAGCATTTT.

CDR3 protein: CASSLVPRGVGELFF. The CDR3 bases are TGCGCCAGCAGCTTGGTACCGCGCGGAGTCGGGGAGCTGTTTTTT. The chain has TRBV5-1 and TRBJ2-2; D gene uncertain. The CDR3 is made up of 15 amino acids. Germline V gene lookup returns CDR1 SGHRS and CDR2 YFSETQ. V lost 0 bases, J lost 7 bases, and 13 bases lay in between.

This clone has only one observation. The chain links TRBV9 to TRBJ2-2; TRBD2 aligns across 9 bases. The J segment lost 7 bases and the V segment lost 6 bases, leaving 4 bases of the junction unmatched. This CDR3 spans 13 amino acids. Germline CDR1 SGDLS, CDR2 YYNGEE. The CDR3 loop reads CASKSGRNGELFF. The CDR3 nucleotides read TGTGCCAGCAAAAGCGGGAGGAACGGGGAGCTGTTTTTT.

The chain employs TRBV7-9 and TRBJ2-1; tentative D call: TRBD1 (6 bases). Trimming stripped 5 bases from V and 7 bases from J, with 21 bases between. The CDR3 loop spans 16 amino acids. Looked up from germline, CDR1 is SEHNR and CDR2 is FQNEAQ (reference sequence). The CDR3 reads CASSPPTGPKLNEQFF. CDR3 nucleotides: TGTGCCAGCAGCCCACCGACAGGTCCGAAACTAAATGAGCAGTTCTTC.

This clone was seen more than once but under ten times. The gene calls are TRBV18 and TRBJ1-6; 7 bases match TRBD1. The germline gives CDR1 KGHSH, CDR2 LQKENI. Trimming took 3 bases from V and 4 from J; bases not matched to a gene: 0. The CDR3 runs to 14 residues. The CDR3 sequence: CASSPGQYNSPLHF. The CDR3 DNA follows: TGTGCCAGCTCACCGGGACAGTATAATTCACCCCTCCACTTT.

The rearrangement joins TRBV5-6 to TRBJ1-2, with 9 bases aligning to TRBD1. J gave up 6 bases and V 4 bases, and 7 bases lay outside the gene matches. Germline V gives CDR1 SGHDT, CDR2 YYEEEE. The CDR3 length is 14 residues. The CDR3 is CASSPTGGMDGYTF. CDR3 DNA: TGTGCCAGCAGCCCGACAGGGGGGATGGATGGCTACACCTTC.

The J gene is TRBJ1-1, the V gene TRBV28; D may be TRBD1 (5 bases). Germline V gene data show CDR1 as MDHEN and CDR2 as SYDVKM. This CDR3 has 15 residues. Trimming pared 6 bases from V and 1 base from J, leaving 15 bases between. The CDR3: CASRGALTENTEAFF. The CDR3 DNA is TGTGCCAGCAGAGGGGCGTTAACAGAGAACACTGAAGCTTTCTTT.

This chain joins TRBV7-2 and TRBJ2-7; no definite D call. V lost 3 bases to trimming and J lost 6 bases, with 6 bases between them. The germline gives CDR1 SGHTA, CDR2 FQGNSA. The CDR3 covers 11 residues. The CDR3 sequence: CASSFLTEQYF. As DNA, the CDR3 is TGTGCCAGCAGCTTTCTAACCGAGCAGTACTTC. The whole variable domain, filled in from reference TRBV7-2 and TRBJ2-7, reads GAGVSQSPSNKVTEKGKDVELRCDPISGHTALYWYRQSLGQGLEFLIYFQGNSAPDKSGLPSDRFSAERTGGSVSTLTIQRTQQEDSAVYLCASSFLTEQYFGPGTRLTVT.

The chain combines TRBV5-5 with TRBJ2-1; D call uncertain. There are 13 residues in the CDR3. Trimming took 0 bases from V and 4 from J, leaving 5 bases between them. Per germline, CDR1 SGHKS and CDR2 YYEKEE (reference sequence). This CDR3 reads CASSLDPYNEQFF. In DNA, the CDR3 is TGTGCCAGCAGCTTGGATCCATACAATGAGCAGTTCTTC.

The gene calls are TRBV6-5 and TRBJ2-7, with 7 bases matching TRBD1. This CDR3 region has 15 residues. Germline assignment: CDR1 MNHEY and CDR2 SVGAGI. The junction had 12 bases not matched to a gene; V was cut back by 4 bases and J by 6 bases. The CDR3 sequence: CASSWDVQQGSEQYF. The CDR3 DNA is TGTGCCAGCAGTTGGGACGTGCAACAGGGGAGCGAGCAGTACTTC.

The chain couples TRBV27 to TRBJ2-1; a weak D match, TRBD2 (6 bases). CDR3 length: 16 residues. V was pared by 5 bases and J by 8 bases, with 22 bases between. Germline assignment: CDR1 MNHEY and CDR2 SMNVEV (reference sequence). CDR3 region: CASSPQPAGPYDEQFF. Written as DNA, the CDR3 is TGTGCCAGCAGTCCCCAGCCCGCGGGGCCATACGATGAGCAGTTCTTC.

Here the CDR3 DNA reads TGTGCCAGCAGCGCGGGACTCTCGAACACCGGGGAGCTGTTTTTT. Translating gives CASSAGLSNTGELFF. J is TRBJ2-2 and V is TRBV28, with a weak D call TRBD2 (6 bases). V lost 6 bases and J lost 0, with 11 bases in between. CDR1 is MDHEN, CDR2 SYDVKM, per germline. CDR3 length: 15 amino acids. The complete variable domain, with remaining parts taken from reference TRBV28 and TRBJ2-2, reads DVKVTQSSRYLVKRTGEKVFLECVQDMDHENMFWYRQDPGLGLRLIYFSYDVKMKEKGDIPEGYSVSREKKERFSLILESASTNQTSMYLCASSAGLSNTGELFFGEGSRLTVL.

The chain recombines TRBV7-9 with TRBJ2-2; D is unresolved. The germline gives CDR1 SEHNR, CDR2 FQNEAQ (reference sequence). This CDR3 contains 17 residues. The V gene lost 1 base and the J gene lost 8 bases, with 20 bases spanning the gap. CDR3 coding DNA: TGTGCCAGCAGCTTAGTAACGTTGTCCAGGCCCAGGGGGGAGCTGTTTTTT. It yields the protein CASSLVTLSRPRGELFF.

This chain joins TRBV5-1 and TRBJ2-1; possible D gene TRBD2, 7 bases. The length of the CDR3 is 16 residues. Trimming removed 0 bases at V and 3 bases at J, with 13 bases between. The germline V gene has CDR1 SGHRS and CDR2 YFSETQ. The DNA of the CDR3 is TGCGCCAGCAGCTTGGCGGAGGGGGGGGACTACAATGAGCAGTTCTTC. This gives the protein CASSLAEGGDYNEQFF.

The chain joins TRBV13 to TRBJ1-5; 8 positions match TRBD1. V gave up 4 bases and J gave up 4 bases; unmatched junction bases: 6. The CDR3 extends over 15 amino acids. Germline V lookup: CDR1 PRHDT, CDR2 FYEKMQ (reference sequence). The CDR3 is CASSSGTGNNQPQHF. The CDR3, as DNA: TGTGCCAGCAGCTCGGGGACAGGAAATAATCAGCCCCAGCATTTT.